A selection of T cell receptor beta chains follows, all from one sample in a study of T cell repertoires in aging, cancer and after chemotherapy. TCRdb passed the multiplex PCR reads through MiXCR, listing each CDR3 protein once. The sample shows 2,500 to 3,000 distinct CDR3 sequences, roughly a quarter of them seen only once. Sequenced input: blood. The receptors derive from a human donor with a solid tumor. CDR3s include the opening cysteine and the closing phenylalanine or tryptophan. Each record gives: V gene, clone size, J gene, D gene, CDR3 DNA, CDR3 protein. A D gene is named only where the DNA matches it firmly. The size field is filled for only some rows; it gives once, few, many or a size class.

TRBV12-3/TRBV12-4,medium-sized,TRBJ2-1,TRBD2,TGTGCCAGCAGTTTATTGTCACTAGCGGCCTACAATGAGCAGTTCTTC,CASSLLSLAAYNEQFF
TRBV7-9,NA,TRBJ2-7,NA,TGTGCCAGCAGCTTTCTGGAAGAGCAGTACTTC,CASSFLEEQYF
TRBV4-3,NA,TRBJ2-7,TRBD2,TGCGCCAGCAGCCAAGGACTAGCGGGAGAATCCTACGAGCAGTACTTC,CASSQGLAGESYEQYF
TRBV6-2/TRBV6-3,medium-sized,TRBJ1-2,TRBD1,TGTGCCAGCACGTTCTCTACGGGACAGATCTACTATGGCTACACCTTC,CASTFSTGQIYYGYTF
TRBV10-3,medium-sized,TRBJ2-1,TRBD1,TGTGCCATCAGCGAGGGACAGGGTAGAAACAATGAGCAGTTCTTC,CAISEGQGRNNEQFF
TRBV4-3,medium-sized,TRBJ1-5,NA,TGCGCCAGCAGCCAAGACGGGACGGATGATCAGCCCCAGCATTTT,CASSQDGTDDQPQHF
TRBV15,few,TRBJ1-1,NA,TGTGCCACCAGCAGGGTTATTATGAACACTGAAGCTTTCTTT,CATSRVIMNTEAFF
TRBV6-5,medium-sized,TRBJ2-7,NA,TGTGCCAGCAGTTACCGATTTGGGCAGGGGTCAACCCCCTACGAGCAGTACTTC,CASSYRFGQGSTPYEQYF
TRBV6-2/TRBV6-3,medium-sized,TRBJ2-7,NA,TGTGCCAGCAAGATAATGGGGATAGCGGAGACCTACGAGCAGTACTTC,CASKIMGIAETYEQYF
TRBV10-2,NA,TRBJ1-1,NA,TGCGCCAGCAGAGATCTGAACAGGGTTTCTTACACTGAAGCTTTCTTT,CASRDLNRVSYTEAFF
TRBV7-9,NA,TRBJ1-5,NA,TGTGCCAGCAGCTCCGGGACGGTCGGTATTCAGCCCCAGCATTTT,CASSSGTVGIQPQHF
TRBV19,large,TRBJ2-1,TRBD1,TGTGCCAGTAGAGGGACAGGGGTCAATGAGCAGTTCTTC,CASRGTGVNEQFF
TRBV15,medium-sized,TRBJ1-3,NA,TGTGCCACCAGCAGTCACCAAACTGGAAACACCATATATTTT,CATSSHQTGNTIYF
TRBV7-9,medium-sized,TRBJ2-3,NA,TGTGCCAGCAGCTTAACTTCCCCGGACAAGGGCAGCACAGATACGCAGTATTTT,CASSLTSPDKGSTDTQYF
TRBV6-2/TRBV6-3,medium-sized,TRBJ2-3,NA,TGTGCCAGCAGGGCAGGCACAGATACGCAGTATTTT,CASRAGTDTQYF
TRBV10-1,few,TRBJ1-5,NA,TGCGCCAGCAGTGAGCAGCGAAATCAGCCCCAGCATTTT,CASSEQRNQPQHF
TRBV19,large,TRBJ2-2,NA,TGTGCCAGCGACCCCAAGGCCGGGGAGCTGTTTTTT,CASDPKAGELFF
TRBV27,medium-sized,TRBJ1-2,NA,TGTGCCAGCAGTGACGGTCATAACTATGGCTACACCTTC,CASSDGHNYGYTF
TRBV5-1,medium-sized,TRBJ1-4,TRBD1,TGCGCCAGCAGAAACGGACAGGGGAGCGAAAAACTGTTTTTT,CASRNGQGSEKLFF
TRBV19,NA,TRBJ1-2,NA,TGTGCCAGTAACAACTTGGCGGGTGGCTACACCTTC,CASNNLAGGYTF
TRBV7-9,medium-sized,TRBJ2-7,NA,TGTGCCAGCTCCTGGGAGCAGAGCTTCTCCTACGAGCAGTACTTC,CASSWEQSFSYEQYF
TRBV12-3/TRBV12-4,NA,TRBJ2-1,TRBD2,TGTGCCAGCAGTGCACCCCCGGGACTAGCGGGAGAGCAGTTCTTC,CASSAPPGLAGEQFF
TRBV21-1,NA,TRBJ2-7,NA,TGTGCCAGCAGCCCTCGACGCACCCCCTCCTACGAGCAGTACTTC,CASSPRRTPSYEQYF
TRBV6-5,large,TRBJ2-7,TRBD1,TGTGCCAGCAGCCGCGGGACAGGGTCGGGCGAGCAGTACTTC,CASSRGTGSGEQYF
TRBV12-3/TRBV12-4,few,TRBJ1-2,TRBD1,TGTGCCAGCAGTTATGACAGGGGAAACTATGGCTACACCTTC,CASSYDRGNYGYTF
TRBV5-4,medium-sized,TRBJ2-7,TRBD2,TGTGCCAGCAGCCGGACCGCGAGACTAGCGACTGGAGAGCAGTACTTC,CASSRTARLATGEQYF
TRBV30,medium-sized,TRBJ1-5,NA,TGTGCCTGGACAAGAGGCAATCAGCCCCAGCATTTT,CAWTRGNQPQHF
TRBV7-6,medium-sized,TRBJ2-4,NA,TGTGCCAGCAGCTTATGGCTAGCGTTGGACATTCAGTACTTC,CASSLWLALDIQYF
TRBV5-1,NA,TRBJ2-1,TRBD2,TGCGCCAGCAGCTTTACGGGGACTAGCAATTTTGATGAGCAGTTCTTC,CASSFTGTSNFDEQFF
TRBV6-2/TRBV6-3,medium-sized,TRBJ2-1,NA,TGTGCCAGCAGTTACTTTGGGCCTGGCGAGCAGTTCTTC,CASSYFGPGEQFF
TRBV5-1,NA,TRBJ2-1,NA,TGCGCCAGCAGCTGGGAGGGGGCGGCCAATGAGCAGTTCTTC,CASSWEGAANEQFF
TRBV15,NA,TRBJ1-2,TRBD1,TGTGCCACCAGCAGTGACAGGGGGAGCGGCTACACCTTC,CATSSDRGSGYTF
TRBV20-1,few,TRBJ2-1,TRBD2,TGCAGTGCTAGAGGGGGACTAGCGGGAGTTCGGGAGCAGTTCTTC,CSARGGLAGVREQFF
TRBV20-1,NA,TRBJ1-2,NA,TGCAGTGCTGCAAATGTGGTGCAGGCGGCGCTGAACTATGGCTACACCTTC,CSAANVVQAALNYGYTF
TRBV7-2,NA,TRBJ2-6,NA,TGTGCCAGCAGCTTCCCTGTAGGGGCCAACGTCCTGACTTTC,CASSFPVGANVLTF
TRBV27,once,TRBJ2-7,TRBD1,TGTGCCAGCAGTTCGGCGGGACAGGCCTACGAGCAGTACTTC,CASSSAGQAYEQYF
TRBV29-1,medium-sized,TRBJ1-1,TRBD1,TGCAGCGCGAAAGGGACAGGCCGGGACACTGAAGCTTTCTTT,CSAKGTGRDTEAFF
TRBV20-1,few,TRBJ2-5,NA,TGCAGTGCTTACAGGGACCCCCAAGAGACCCAGTACTTC,CSAYRDPQETQYF
TRBV2,NA,TRBJ1-2,NA,TGTGCCAGCAGACTGACCCCGGCGGGCTACACCTTC,CASRLTPAGYTF
TRBV20-1,NA,TRBJ1-1,NA,TGCAGTGCCCCCCGGGGCAGGGGCGCCGGAGGCACTGAAGCTTTCTTT,CSAPRGRGAGGTEAFF
TRBV5-4,medium-sized,TRBJ2-1,TRBD2,TGTGCCAGCAGTCCAGCGGGAGGGACCTACTACAATGAGCAGTTCTTC,CASSPAGGTYYNEQFF
TRBV19,NA,TRBJ2-3,TRBD2,TGTGTCAGTAGATGGACCCTTGGACTAGCGGGAGGAGGTCGCACAGATACGCAGTATTTT,CVSRWTLGLAGGGRTDTQYF
TRBV7-9,once,TRBJ2-7,TRBD1,TGTGCCAGCAGCGTAGGGACAGGGTCCTACGAGCAGTACTTC,CASSVGTGSYEQYF
TRBV2,NA,TRBJ1-4,NA,TGTGCCAGCAGTGAATTTGGACTAGCTAATGAAAAACTGTTTTTT,CASSEFGLANEKLFF
TRBV6-2/TRBV6-3,medium-sized,TRBJ1-5,TRBD1,TGTGCCAGCAGAGCCCAGGGGGCGGGCAATCAGCCCCAGCATTTT,CASRAQGAGNQPQHF
TRBV27,medium-sized,TRBJ2-7,NA,TGTGCCAGCAGTCCATTTCGCTCGTCCTACGAGCAGTACTTC,CASSPFRSSYEQYF
TRBV12-3/TRBV12-4,NA,TRBJ2-7,NA,TGTGCCAGCAGCCCTTTGGCCCATCGGGAGCAGTACTTC,CASSPLAHREQYF
TRBV6-4,medium-sized,TRBJ2-1,TRBD2,TGTGCCAGCAGTGTGACGGGAGGCACCACGAATGAGCAGTTCTTC,CASSVTGGTTNEQFF
TRBV6-4,medium-sized,TRBJ1-1,NA,TGTGCCAGCAGTGACTCTTCCGTTGGGACTGAAGCTTTCTTT,CASSDSSVGTEAFF
TRBV20-1,NA,TRBJ2-7,TRBD2,TGCAGTGCCACCCTAGCGGGAGTTACCCACGAGCAGTACTTC,CSATLAGVTHEQYF